This T cell receptor (beta chain) was documented in a study of T cell changes during pregnancy in multiple sclerosis (dated by TCRdb to between 2018 and 2020). Regarding the research as a whole: In women with multiple sclerosis, the researchers looked at how the T cell repertoire shifted as pregnancy progressed.

Library preparation used the immunoSEQ multiplex PCR assay. The source is immuneACCESS, and TCRdb retained only in-frame sequences with V and J called. Part of the clones is not carried over; for the studies checked, unresolved V genes explain less than half of this, and the remainder is unexplained. The sample has some 60,000 clones on record, about 89% of them singletons. The top ten clones comprise 0.76% of the sample. A note on this clone: Its antigen is currently not known. Base qualities were left out, and no much larger clone turns up one base away.

The receptor's source is a female donor with multiple sclerosis, enrolled in a pregnancy study. The source was CD4+ T cells from peripheral blood mononuclear cells, collected in the first trimester of pregnancy.

In nucleotide form, the sequence is TGTGCCAGCGATTACGGCGGGGGGCCTTACCAAGAGACCCAGTACTTC. Its protein is CASDYGGGPYQETQYF. The receptor chain draws on TRBV2 and TRBJ2-5, with 8 bases in between that match TRBD2. For this chain, trimming is 8 bases at the V end and 0 bases at the J end, and the number of junction bases without a gene match is 11. The germline V gene gives CDR1 as SNHLY and CDR2 as FYNNEI. Including the terminal cysteine and phenylalanine, the CDR3 comprises 16 residues. The sequence is cut down to CDR3 DNA, 48 bases in frame from base 1.